Sequencing of this T cell receptor beta chain was carried out in a study of cytomegalovirus exposure and HLA in healthy donors. Overall study findings and caveats: Reports indicated that the classifier achieved high specificity and sensitivity in diagnosing cytomegalovirus status. Certain indistinguishable V segments, among them TRBV6-2 and TRBV6-3, were excluded. Apparent HLA restriction characterized most CMV-associated TCR beta chains in a later analysis.

V dropped 6 bases and J dropped 8; count of bases not matched to a gene: 11. The CDR3 loop spans 15 amino acids. CDR1 and CDR2 (germline): MDHEN, SYDVKM. The primer mix had 60 Vbeta and 13 Jbeta primers. Repertoires were generated with immunoSEQ multiplex PCR, while TCRdb's copy carries only in-frame clones and drops some. Of 100,000 or so clones in the sample, 70% to 80% were seen once. A remark on this clone: The antigen is undetermined.

The V gene is TRBV28, the J gene TRBJ2-1, with 9 bases that match TRBD2. This clonotype was obtained from a man under 40 in good health and CMV-seronegative. The sample taken for sequencing was PBMCs. CDR3 coding DNA: TGTGCCAGCAGCTCTAGGGGGACTAGCAGCGATGAGCAGTTCTTC. Translating gives CASSSRGTSSDEQFF.